The text below deals with one T cell receptor beta chain. Mismatch with germline at one junction end may stem from a read error. The CDR3 runs to 15 residues. These data are taken from a study of patients and donors after allogeneic stem cell transplantation. TCRdb independently ran MiXCR on the RT-PCR reads; one entry per CDR3 protein. Of roughly 230,000 distinct CDR3 sequences in the sample, 12% to 15% were seen once. The source material was blood, either unsorted or a sorted T cell fraction (not recorded which). The rearrangement links TRBV12-3 or TRBV12-4 to TRBJ2-2; D may match TRBD1 or TRBD2 (6 bases each). The receptor was derived from a human donor who was either an allogeneic HSCT recipient or a stem cell or donor lymphocyte infusion donor (not recorded which). It is not recorded whose cells these are; they may come from a transplant donor. The CDR3 loop reads CASSFGGRHPAELVF. In DNA, the CDR3 is TGTGCCAGCAGTTTCGGGGGCCGCCACCCTGCGGAGCTGGTTTTT.